This T cell receptor beta chain is drawn from a study of blood T cell repertoires in COVID-19. The wider study: The study drew acute and convalescent COVID-19 samples from the United States, Italy and Spain.

The assay was immunoSEQ multiplex PCR, and TCRdb's table has in-frame clones only and misses some. Here the sample spans around 8,000 clones, roughly 70% being singletons. This clone is categorized as medium-sized. The CDR3 extends over 16 amino acids. CDR1 is SGHRS and CDR2 is YFSETQ in the germline V gene. V lost 0 bases and J lost 6; bases outside the gene matches: 5. V gene TRBV5-1 combines with J gene TRBJ2-1; 11 nucleotides agree with TRBD2. The receptor was derived from a human donor in a cohort sampled during active COVID-19. Sequencing input: peripheral blood. In DNA, the CDR3 is TGCGCCAGCAGCTTGGCCTGGCTAGCGGGAGGCAATGAGCAGTTCTTC. The encoded protein is CASSLAWLAGGNEQFF.